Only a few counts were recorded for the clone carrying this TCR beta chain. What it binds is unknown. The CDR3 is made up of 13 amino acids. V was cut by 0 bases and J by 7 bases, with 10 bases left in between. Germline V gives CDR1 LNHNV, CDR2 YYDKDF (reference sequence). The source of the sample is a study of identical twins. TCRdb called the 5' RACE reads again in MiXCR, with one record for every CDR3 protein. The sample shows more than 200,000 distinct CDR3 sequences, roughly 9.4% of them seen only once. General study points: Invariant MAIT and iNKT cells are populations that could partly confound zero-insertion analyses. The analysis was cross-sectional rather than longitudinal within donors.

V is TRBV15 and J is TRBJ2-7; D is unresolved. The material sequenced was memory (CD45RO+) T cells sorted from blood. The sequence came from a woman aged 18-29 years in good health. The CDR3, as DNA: TGTGCCACCAGCAGAGAGGTTGACCGGGAGCAGTACTTC. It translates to CATSREVDREQYF.